A single sample gave rise to the 5 T cell receptor beta chains below, sequenced in a study of cytomegalovirus exposure and HLA in healthy donors. The PCR made use of 60 Vbeta and 13 Jbeta primers. Only in-frame clones appear in the TCRdb table, and some are missing; sequencing was by immunoSEQ multiplex PCR. The table shows around 150,000 clones, with about four fifths occurring only once. The sample taken for sequencing was PBMCs. The receptor source for this set is a woman aged 40-49 years in good health and CMV-seronegative.

The chain joins TRBV11-2 to TRBJ1-1, with a weak D call TRBD1 (6 bases). The CDR3 runs to 17 residues. Trimming pared 5 bases from V and 1 base from J, leaving 20 bases between. Per the germline V gene, CDR1 is SGHAT and CDR2 is FQNNGV. Here the CDR3 DNA reads TGTGCCAGCAGCGCCAGGACAGTCCTGAACTCGAACACTGAAGCTTTCTTT. Translation gives CASSARTVLNSNTEAFF.

The chain is built from TRBV4-3 and TRBJ1-2; no definite D call. Looked up from germline, CDR1 is LGHNA and CDR2 is YSLEER. CDR3 size: 17 residues. V lost 0 bases and J 5 bases, leaving 19 bases between the germline ends. CDR3 nucleotides: TGCGCCAGCAGCCAAGATCGGCGAGGCCTTATCCTTTATGGCTACACCTTC. It specifies CASSQDRRGLILYGYTF.

The V gene is TRBV19, the J gene TRBJ1-5; D gene ambiguous. Germline V gives CDR1 LNHDA, CDR2 SQIVND (reference sequence). V lost 5 bases to trimming and J lost 0 bases, with 8 bases between them. The CDR3 extends over 14 amino acids. CDR3 residues: CASSARSSNQPQHF. In DNA form, the CDR3 reads TGTGCCAGTAGTGCAAGGAGTAGCAATCAGCCCCAGCATTTT.

The V gene is TRBV28, the J gene TRBJ1-2, with D maybe TRBD1 (5 bases). The CDR3 is 13 residues long. Germline values: CDR1 MDHEN, CDR2 SYDVKM. V lost 8 bases and J 8 bases, leaving 18 bases between the germline ends. DNA of the CDR3: TGTGCCAGCTTTACCCCGCGGGGCCTGGGCTACACCTTC. This gives the protein CASFTPRGLGYTF.

V gene TRBV10-3 combines with J gene TRBJ1-1, with D maybe TRBD1 (5 bases). CDR1 ENHRY and CDR2 SYGVKD come from the germline V gene. CDR3 length: 15 residues. The V end lost 7 bases, the J end lost 3 bases, and 18 bases lay between the germline ends. CDR3 protein: CAIKGFTGVDTEAFF. The CDR3 nucleotides are TGTGCCATCAAGGGGTTCACGGGGGTAGACACTGAAGCTTTCTTT.